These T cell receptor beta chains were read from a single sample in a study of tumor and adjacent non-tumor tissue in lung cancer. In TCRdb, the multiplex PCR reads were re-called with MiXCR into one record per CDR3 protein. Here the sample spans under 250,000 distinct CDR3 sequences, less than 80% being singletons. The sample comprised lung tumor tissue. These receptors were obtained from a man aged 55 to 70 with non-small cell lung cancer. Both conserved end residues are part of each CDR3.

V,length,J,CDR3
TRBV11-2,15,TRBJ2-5,CASSLDGTGGETQCF
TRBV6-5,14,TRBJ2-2,CASCYLPMAEELFF
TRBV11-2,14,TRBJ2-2,CASSLSHSGGELFF
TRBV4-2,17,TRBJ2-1,CASSQDAPGQGNHEQFF
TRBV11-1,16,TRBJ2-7,CASNLAIRDNSYEQYF
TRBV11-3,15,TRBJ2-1,CASSLAGTAYNEQFF
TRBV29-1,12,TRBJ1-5,CNVGARDQSQHF
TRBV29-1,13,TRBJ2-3,CSVGGGCIDTQYF
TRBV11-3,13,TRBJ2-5,CASSFGVGEAQYF
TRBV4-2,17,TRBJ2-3,CAISQESSGRPIDTQYF
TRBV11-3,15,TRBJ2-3,CASSLDPWVTDMQYF